Below, 20 T cell receptor beta chains from the same sample are listed, as sequenced in a study of human T cells and chemical hapten exposure. TCRdb independently ran MiXCR on the RACE reads; one entry per CDR3 protein. The sample holds more than 100,000 distinct CDR3 sequences; around 11% are singletons and the top ten take under 2.5%. The time point: patch test 3, about 24 weeks after DPC sensitization. Treatment: therapeutic diphenylcyclopropenone sensitization with weekly scalp DPC. The sequences come from whole blood, collected in connection with sensitization to the hapten diphenylcyclopropenone (DPC). These receptors all stem from a woman between 50 and 59 years old with alopecia areata. Some clones in this sample may be carry-over from other donors' samples.

This clonotype was detected only a few times. The CDR3 DNA sequence: TGTGCCACCAGTGTTCCAGGCGGATCCGAGCAGTACTTC. It encodes CATSVPGGSEQYF. The chain recombines TRBV24-1 with TRBJ2-7; D is undetermined. Trimming stripped 5 bases from V and 6 bases from J, with 13 bases between. CDR3 length: 13 amino acids. Germline lookup yields CDR1 KGHDR and CDR2 SFDVKD.

Ten or more counts support this clonotype. The chain has TRBV6-1 and TRBJ1-1; TRBD1 aligns across 8 bases. Germline-derived CDR1 and CDR2 are MNHNS and SASEGT. J was trimmed by 4 bases and V by 7 bases; bases with no gene match: 8. The CDR3 is 14 amino acids. The DNA of the CDR3 is TGTGCCAGCAACGCGCAGGGGGCAGGCACTGAAGCTTTCTTT. This codes for CASNAQGAGTEAFF.

There are many counts of this clonotype. The rearrangement links TRBV10-1 to TRBJ1-5; D might be TRBD1 (5 bases). The germline CDR1 and CDR2 sequences are WNHNN and SYGVQD (reference sequence). The ends were cut back, 1 base at V and 7 bases at J, with 5 bases in the middle. The CDR3 length is 12 residues. CDR3 sequence: CASSEWGQPQHF. The CDR3 DNA sequence: TGCGCCAGCAGTGAGTGGGGCCAGCCCCAGCATTTT.

There are many counts of this clonotype. The chain couples TRBV5-1 to TRBJ2-1, with 9 bases that match TRBD1. Trimming at V came to 7 bases and at J to 4 bases, leaving 6 bases not matched to a gene. The CDR3 is 14 amino acids. The germline V gene has CDR1 SGHRS and CDR2 YFSETQ. CDR3 region: CASGTGRAYNEQFF. The CDR3 DNA sequence: TGCGCCAGCGGGACAGGGAGGGCGTACAATGAGCAGTTCTTC. The full variable domain, with the rest looked up from reference TRBV5-1 and TRBJ2-1, is KAGVTQTPRYLIKTRGQQVTLSCSPISGHRSVSWYQQTPGQGLQFLFEYFSETQRNKGNFPGRFSGRQFSNSRSEMNVSTLELGDSALYLCASGTGRAYNEQFFGPGTRLTVL.

The chain joins TRBV4-1 to TRBJ2-7; D remains ambiguous. From germline, CDR1 is MGHRA and CDR2 YSYEKL. Trimming removed 0 bases at V and 6 bases at J, with 9 bases between. The CDR3 is 13 residues long. The CDR3 loop reads CASSQDPVGEQYF. CDR3 bases: TGCGCCAGCAGCCAAGATCCCGTGGGCGAGCAGTACTTC.

This clonotype showed up many times. This chain links TRBV20-1 with TRBJ2-7; 11 bases are a match to TRBD2. With 6 bases clipped from V and 3 bases from J, the junction kept 4 bases outside the gene matches. The CDR3 runs 13 residues. CDR1 is DFQATT, CDR2 SNEGSKA, per germline (reference sequence). This CDR3 is CSAVAGGGYEQYF. The CDR3 DNA reads as TGCAGTGCCGTAGCGGGAGGGGGCTACGAGCAGTACTTC.

The chain is built from TRBV29-1 and TRBJ1-1; weak D call: TRBD1 (5 bases). Trimming pared 4 bases from V and 11 bases from J, leaving 11 bases between. From germline, CDR1 is SQVTM and CDR2 ANQGSEA. The CDR3 has 10 amino acids. CDR3 amino acids: CSVGDLGAFF. The CDR3 DNA reads TGCAGCGTTGGGGACTTAGGGGCTTTCTTT.

This clonotype was recorded at least ten times. The chain is built from TRBV20-1 and TRBJ2-6, with D possibly being TRBD2 (6 bases). The CDR3 consists of 14 residues. Trimming shortened V by 6 bases and J by 1 base, and 10 bases separated the two germline ends. Germline CDR1 DFQATT, CDR2 SNEGSKA (reference sequence). The CDR3: CSAGAGSGANVLTF. CDR3 coding DNA: TGCAGTGCCGGTGCGGGGTCTGGGGCCAACGTCCTGACTTTC.

In its sample, this clonotype was seen a few times. The V gene is TRBV2, the J gene TRBJ1-2, with D possibly matching TRBD1 (5 bases). Deletions cut 3 bases from V and 4 bases from J, with 12 bases between. CDR1 and CDR2 from the germline V gene are SNHLY and FYNNEI. The CDR3 consists of 14 residues. DNA of the CDR3: TGTGCCAGCAGTGAGGGAGTAGACAGCTATGGCTACACCTTC. It specifies CASSEGVDSYGYTF.

This clonotype was recorded a few times. The chain combines TRBV20-1 with TRBJ1-3, with unresolved D. CDR1 is DFQATT, CDR2 SNEGSKA, per germline (reference sequence). V lost 7 bases to trimming and J lost 4 bases, with 11 bases between them. This CDR3 has 12 amino acids. The CDR3 DNA sequence: TGCAGTGTCCCGGCTTCAGGAAACACCATATATTTT. It translates to CSVPASGNTIYF.

This clonotype was counted between two and nine times. The V and J genes are TRBV9 and TRBJ2-5, with 8 bases identical to TRBD2. Germline-derived CDR1 and CDR2 are SGDLS and YYNGEE. Germline trimming cut 0 bases from V and 5 bases from J; bases unmatched to any gene: 9. The CDR3 length is 16 residues. The CDR3 bases are TGTGCCAGCAGCGTAGAGAACGGGAGGGGGGTGGAGACCCAGTACTTC. Its translation: CASSVENGRGVETQYF. Drawing the rest from reference TRBV9 and TRBJ2-5, the complete variable domain is DSGVTQTPKHLITATGQRVTLRCSPRSGDLSVYWYQQSLDQGLQFLIQYYNGEERAKGNILERFSAQQFPDLHSELNLSSLELGDSALYFCASSVENGRGVETQYFGPGTRLLVL.

Only a few counts were recorded for this clonotype. The V and J genes are TRBV29-1 and TRBJ1-4; 9 bases fit TRBD1. CDR3 length: 14 residues. V shed 6 bases, J shed 4 bases, and the junction held 6 bases outside the gene matches. Germline CDR1 and CDR2: SQVTM and ANQGSEA. The CDR3 DNA follows: TGCAGCGTCGAGGACAGGGGCCTTAATGAAAAACTGTTTTTT. Translated, it gives CSVEDRGLNEKLFF.

This clonotype has just a few counts. The chain is built from TRBV6-5 and TRBJ1-2; D is unresolved. Per germline, CDR1 MNHEY and CDR2 SVGAGI. This CDR3 is built from 16 residues. V gave up 6 bases and J gave up 0 bases, with 17 bases separating them. CDR3 nucleotide sequence: TGTGCCAGCAGCCCTACAGCGGCACCGTCTAACTATGGCTACACCTTC. As protein: CASSPTAAPSNYGYTF.

Turning to this clonotype: It may be a read error: a sequence one base away is much more abundant. J is TRBJ2-1 and V is TRBV28; TRBD1 aligns across 9 bases. This CDR3 is built from 16 residues. Germline V gene data show CDR1 as MDHEN and CDR2 as SYDVKM. This CDR3 is CASGETGGRAYNGQFF. In DNA form, the CDR3 reads TGTGCCAGCGGTGAGACAGGGGGTAGAGCCTACAATGGGCAGTTCTTC.

This clonotype was observed a handful of times. The chain has TRBV10-2 and TRBJ1-2; TRBD1 aligns across 9 bases. Germline CDR1 reads WSHSY; CDR2 reads SAAADI. With 10 bases clipped from V and 7 bases from J, the junction kept 7 bases outside the gene matches. This CDR3 is 12 amino acids long. The CDR3 region is CATKGQGGGYTF. CDR3 coding DNA: TGCGCCACCAAGGGACAGGGTGGTGGCTACACCTTC.

The rearrangement uses TRBV11-2 and TRBJ2-1; TRBD1 agrees at 7 bases. The germline V gene encodes CDR1 SGHAT and CDR2 FQNNGV. This CDR3 has 15 residues. The V gene end was trimmed by 4 bases and the J gene end by 4 bases; junction bases not matched to a gene: 7. CDR3 coding DNA: TGTGCCAGCAGCTCTGGGACAGACGGATACAATGAGCAGTTCTTC. Its translation: CASSSGTDGYNEQFF. Full variable domain (missing parts from reference TRBV11-2 and TRBJ2-1): EAGVAQSPRYKIIEKRQSVAFWCNPISGHATLYWYQQILGQGPKLLIQFQNNGVVDDSQLPKDRFSAERLKGVDSTLKIQPAKLEDSAVYLCASSSGTDGYNEQFFGPGTRLTVL.

This clonotype has only a few counts. The chain links TRBV20-1 to TRBJ2-2; tentatively, D is TRBD2 (5 bases). V was clipped by 6 bases and J by 6 bases, with 14 bases between them. The CDR3 runs to 13 residues. Germline CDR1 and CDR2: DFQATT and SNEGSKA (reference sequence). The CDR3 nucleotides are TGCAGTGCCCCGGGAACGTCACCCGGGGAGCTGTTTTTT. Its protein product is CSAPGTSPGELFF.

This clonotype was picked up many times. V and J are TRBV12-3 or TRBV12-4 and TRBJ2-1, with a possible D match to TRBD1 (6 bases). CDR3 length: 13 amino acids. V lost 4 bases and J lost 9, with 13 bases in between. The CDR3 reads CASSSKGVGEQFF. In nucleotides, the CDR3 is TGTGCCAGCAGTTCTAAGGGGGTAGGTGAGCAGTTCTTC.

This clonotype was observed a few times. This chain links TRBV5-1 with TRBJ1-5, with D possibly TRBD1 on 5 matching bases. Germline V gives CDR1 SGHRS, CDR2 YFSETQ. The CDR3 runs to 20 residues. Trimming took off 4 bases at V and 0 bases at J, with 26 bases between the two ends. The CDR3 sequence: CASSLGGGEGPAGSNQPQHF. The CDR3 bases are TGCGCCAGCAGCCTGGGTGGCGGAGAGGGACCAGCGGGTAGCAATCAGCCCCAGCATTTT.

This sequence joins TRBV7-8 and TRBJ2-5; unclear D gene. Germline V CDR1 and CDR2: SGHVS, FQNEAQ. The CDR3 contains 10 residues. V was shortened by 1 base and J by 9 bases, with 3 bases between the two germline ends. The CDR3: CASSLVPQYF. For the CDR3, the DNA is TGTGCCAGCAGCTTAGTCCCCCAGTACTTC.